This T cell receptor (beta chain) was retrieved from a study of cytomegalovirus exposure and HLA in healthy donors. The germline V and J ends were trimmed by 0 bases and 0 bases, with 9 bases remaining between them. CDR3 length: 16 residues. Germline CDR1 is SGHRS and CDR2 is YFSETQ. PCR used 60 Vbeta primers and 13 Jbeta primers. Assay: immunoSEQ multiplex PCR; the TCRdb copy retains only in-frame clones and omits some. This sample has under 200,000 clones; approximately 80% occur once, and the top ten carry 4.5%. The V gene is TRBV5-1, the J gene TRBJ1-4; weak D call: TRBD1 (5 bases). The sample was PBMCs. This sequence originates from a woman between 50 and 59 years old in good health and CMV-seropositive. The CDR3 loop is CASSLGDLATNEKLFF. For the CDR3, the DNA is TGCGCCAGCAGCTTGGGGGACTTGGCAACTAATGAAAAACTGTTTTTT. Variable domain in full (rest from reference TRBV5-1 and TRBJ1-4): KAGVTQTPRYLIKTRGQQVTLSCSPISGHRSVSWYQQTPGQGLQFLFEYFSETQRNKGNFPGRFSGRQFSNSRSEMNVSTLELGDSALYLCASSLGDLATNEKLFFGSGTQLSVL.